This T cell receptor beta chain was recorded in a study of blood T cells in healthy people across ages. Together with a sample-barcoded 5' primer, a J-beta primer mix was included in a second PCR lasting about 6 to 11 cycles. TCRdb analysed the 5' RACE reads with MiXCR anew, one entry per CDR3 protein. The table includes 650,000 to 1,000,000 distinct CDR3 sequences, around half detected once. The germline CDR1 and CDR2 sequences are SGHRS and YFSETQ. The CDR3 totals 15 residues. With 4 bases clipped from V and 4 bases from J, the junction kept 7 bases outside the gene matches. The TCR was taken from an older man in good health. Source material: blood. The rearrangement uses TRBV5-1 and TRBJ2-3, with TRBD2 identical over 9 bases. The CDR3 region has the DNA TGCGCCAGCAGCGTTAGCGGGAGTGGGTCAGATACGCAGTATTTT. As protein: CASSVSGSGSDTQYF.